The source of this T cell receptor beta chain is a study of blood T cell repertoires in COVID-19. As for the study in general: T cells, B-cell-depleted T cells, or PBMCs supplied cDNA or gDNA.

Generated by immunoSEQ multiplex PCR, the TCRdb table keeps only in-frame clones and is missing some. Among 200,000 to 250,000 clones listed, 65% to 85% were seen once. The sequenced material came from peripheral blood. The origin of this receptor is a human donor in a cohort sampled during active COVID-19.

CDR3 in amino acids: CSVSRDRVNTEAFF. The CDR3 bases are TGCAGCGTTTCCCGCGACAGGGTGAACACTGAAGCTTTCTTT. The gene calls are TRBV29-1 and TRBJ1-1; 7 nucleotides match TRBD1. The CDR3 is 14 residues long. The ends lost 5 bases at V and 0 bases at J; junction bases unmatched: 6. The germline CDR1 and CDR2 sequences are SQVTM and ANQGSEA.